Listed here are 26 T cell receptor beta chains from one sample, sequenced in a study of blood T cell repertoires in COVID-19. Libraries were prepared by immunoSEQ multiplex PCR; TCRdb keeps only in-frame clonotypes and omits some of them. The repertoire holds fewer than 200,000 clones, with roughly 80% as singletons. Specimen: PBMCs or T cells enriched from blood (not recorded which). The receptors derive from a middle-aged woman with acute COVID-19.

The genes are TRBV2 and TRBJ1-2, with TRBD1 matching over 7 bases. The V and J ends lost 6 bases and 1 base, in that order; junction bases with no gene match: 23. The CDR3 sequence is 20 residues long. Germline V gene data show CDR1 as SNHLY and CDR2 as FYNNEI. For the CDR3, the DNA is TGTGCCAGCAGCGACCCCAGAGAAGGACAGGCGAACATTTTTAACTATGGCTACACCTTC. Protein product: CASSDPREGQANIFNYGYTF.

The chain uses TRBV6-2 or TRBV6-3 and TRBJ2-7; 10 positions agree with TRBD2. V was pared by 0 bases and J by 2 bases, with 1 base of the junction left unmatched. CDR1 and CDR2 from the germline V gene are MNHEY and SVGEGT. This CDR3 region has 15 residues. CDR3 residues: CASSYSSGRAYEQYF. CDR3 DNA: TGTGCCAGCAGTTACTCCAGCGGGAGGGCCTACGAGCAGTACTTC.

This chain links TRBV7-2 with TRBJ2-1; TRBD2 matches 8 bases. CDR1 is SGHTA, CDR2 FQGNSA, per germline. The CDR3 loop spans 15 amino acids. With V trimmed by 4 bases and J by 10 bases, 12 bases remained unmatched. The CDR3 region is CASSSLPGLAGEQFF. CDR3 nucleotides: TGTGCCAGCAGCTCTCTACCCGGTTTAGCGGGAGAGCAGTTCTTC.

The chain uses TRBV12-3 or TRBV12-4 and TRBJ2-7; D is unresolved. The CDR3 is 12 residues long. V lost 1 base and J lost 6, with 7 bases in between. CDR3 sequence reads: CASSLGRGEQYF. The CDR3 DNA follows: TGTGCCAGCAGTTTAGGACGAGGCGAGCAGTACTTC.

The chain employs TRBV7-6 and TRBJ2-1; D is perhaps TRBD1 (5 bases). The CDR3 spans 14 residues. Trimming pared 1 base from V and 8 bases from J, leaving 12 bases between. CDR1 and CDR2 (germline): SGHVS, FNYEAQ. The CDR3 DNA reads TGTGCCAGCAGCTTAGAGGCCATCAGGGATGAGCAGTTCTTC. It specifies CASSLEAIRDEQFF.

V usage is TRBV18 and J usage is TRBJ1-4; 7 positions match TRBD1. Germline V CDR1 and CDR2: KGHSH, LQKENI. This CDR3 contains 15 residues. V shed 3 bases and J 3 bases; nucleotides not matched to a gene: 4. This CDR3 reads CASSPLTGSNEKLFF. The CDR3 DNA sequence: TGTGCCAGCTCACCGCTGACAGGGTCTAATGAAAAACTGTTTTTT.

This chain joins TRBV2 and TRBJ1-4; TRBD1 aligns across 8 bases. Trimming took 1 base from V and 8 from J; bases not matched to a gene: 3. The CDR3 has 14 amino acids. Looked up from germline, CDR1 is SNHLY and CDR2 is FYNNEI. This CDR3 reads CASSEGTGREKLFF. The CDR3 DNA sequence: TGTGCCAGCAGTGAAGGGACAGGGAGAGAAAAACTGTTTTTT.

V usage is TRBV27 and J usage is TRBJ2-5, with D maybe TRBD2 (5 bases). Trimming cost V 5 bases and J 2 bases, with 9 bases left between them. Germline values: CDR1 MNHEY, CDR2 SMNVEV (reference sequence). The CDR3 is 13 amino acids. The CDR3 protein is CASSHSGQETQYF. The CDR3 DNA sequence: TGTGCCAGCAGTCACAGCGGACAAGAGACCCAGTACTTC.

This chain joins TRBV19 and TRBJ2-1; maybe TRBD1 (5 bases). Germline V lookup: CDR1 LNHDA, CDR2 SQIVND (reference sequence). The CDR3 spans 13 residues. Trimming took 6 bases from V and 7 from J, leaving 13 bases between them. Here the CDR3 reads CASSDKGLNEQFF. CDR3 nucleotides: TGTGCCAGTAGCGACAAGGGGTTAAATGAGCAGTTCTTC.

V and J are TRBV20-1 and TRBJ2-1; D may be TRBD2 (5 bases). With 7 bases removed from V and 2 bases from J, the gap between germline ends came to 6 bases. Germline lookup yields CDR1 DFQATT and CDR2 SNEGSKA (reference sequence). This CDR3 has 11 residues. For the CDR3, the DNA is TGCAGTGGGACTGCCTACAATGAGCAGTTCTTC. Encoded protein: CSGTAYNEQFF.

This clone was seen once. V is TRBV4-1 and J is TRBJ2-1, with a tentative D call TRBD1 (5 bases). CDR1 and CDR2 from the germline V gene are MGHRA and YSYEKL. Trimming pared 1 base from V and 9 bases from J, leaving 16 bases between. The CDR3 covers 15 residues. The CDR3 DNA follows: TGCGCCAGCAGCCAAGTGTCAGGGCTCCTGGGTGAGCAGTTCTTC. The encoded protein is CASSQVSGLLGEQFF.

The V gene is TRBV5-3, the J gene TRBJ2-7; 11 nucleotides agree with TRBD2. TRBV5-3 is identified as an open reading frame with a role that is uncertain. CDR3 length: 16 residues. V shed 5 bases, J shed 3 bases, and the junction held 10 bases outside the gene matches. The CDR3 reads CARRYPGTSGNYEQYF. CDR3 in DNA: TGTGCCAGAAGATATCCCGGGACTAGCGGAAACTACGAGCAGTACTTC.

The J gene is TRBJ2-1, the V gene TRBV28; 7 nucleotides agree with TRBD2. V dropped 9 bases and J dropped 5; count of bases not matched to a gene: 7. Looked up from germline, CDR1 is MDHEN and CDR2 is SYDVKM. The CDR3 length is 13 residues. CDR3 sequence reads: CASAESGDNEQFF. CDR3 in DNA: TGTGCCAGTGCCGAAAGCGGGGACAATGAGCAGTTCTTC. The variable domain in full, with the rest retrieved from reference TRBV28 and TRBJ2-1, is DVKVTQSSRYLVKRTGEKVFLECVQDMDHENMFWYRQDPGLGLRLIYFSYDVKMKEKGDIPEGYSVSREKKERFSLILESASTNQTSMYLCASAESGDNEQFFGPGTRLTVL.

The chain couples TRBV2 to TRBJ1-2, with TRBD1 matching over 8 bases. Germline V lookup: CDR1 SNHLY, CDR2 FYNNEI. The CDR3 covers 15 residues. V shed 5 bases, J shed 8 bases, and the junction held 13 bases outside the gene matches. The CDR3 DNA reads as TGTGCCAGCAGTTTAGACGACAGGGGCCCAGGAGGCTACACCTTC. Protein product: CASSLDDRGPGGYTF.

This clone was observed a single time. The V gene is TRBV6-5, the J gene TRBJ2-7; TRBD1 matches 7 bases. The V gene end was trimmed by 10 bases and the J gene end by 1 base; junction bases not matched to a gene: 4. This CDR3 is built from 12 residues. Germline V gene sequence: CDR1 MNHEY, CDR2 SVGAGI. CDR3 nucleotide sequence: TGTGCCACGCGACAGGGTTCCTACGAGCAGTACTTC. Amino acid sequence: CATRQGSYEQYF.

The CDR3 is CASRGFTSGSDNEQFF. The CDR3, as DNA: TGTGCCAGCAGAGGATTTACTAGCGGGAGTGACAATGAGCAGTTCTTC. The chain joins TRBV2 to TRBJ2-1; 11 nucleotides agree with TRBD2. V gave up 6 bases and J gave up 5 bases; unmatched junction bases: 9. The CDR3 sequence is 16 residues long. The germline V gene has CDR1 SNHLY and CDR2 FYNNEI.

V and J are TRBV6-5 and TRBJ2-3; 7 bases fit TRBD2. Germline assignment: CDR1 MNHEY and CDR2 SVGAGI. This CDR3 has 12 amino acids. V trimming: 4 bases; J trimming: 9 bases; junction bases outside the gene matches: 4. The chain's CDR3 is CASSFNGGTQYF. The CDR3 DNA reads TGTGCCAGCAGTTTCAACGGGGGGACGCAGTATTTT.

The chain uses TRBV19 and TRBJ2-1, with 10 bases fitting TRBD1. The germline V gene has CDR1 LNHDA and CDR2 SQIVND (reference sequence). With V trimmed by 7 bases and J by 7 bases, 10 bases remained unmatched. The CDR3 length is 15 residues. The CDR3 spells CASMGDRGGRNEQFF. As DNA, the CDR3 is TGTGCCAGTATGGGGGACAGGGGAGGTCGTAATGAGCAGTTCTTC.

This chain uses TRBV18 with TRBJ1-6; a possible D gene is TRBD1 (5 bases). From germline, CDR1 is KGHSH and CDR2 LQKENI. With 3 bases removed from V and 1 base from J, the gap between germline ends came to 10 bases. This CDR3 contains 16 residues. CDR3 DNA: TGTGCCAGCTCACCCCAGGGCAATTCCTATAATTCACCCCTCCACTTT. As protein: CASSPQGNSYNSPLHF.

This rearrangement joins TRBV29-1 to TRBJ1-3; 11 bases are shared with TRBD1. In germline, CDR1 is SQVTM, CDR2 ANQGSEA. V lost 4 bases and J lost 0; bases outside the gene matches: 8. This CDR3 spans 17 amino acids. CDR3 residues: CSVVSGQGASSGNTIYF. In DNA, the CDR3 is TGCAGCGTTGTGTCTGGACAGGGGGCCAGCTCTGGAAACACCATATATTTT.

This clone was observed a handful of times. The chain has TRBV7-9 and TRBJ2-6, with a possible D match to TRBD1 (5 bases). Germline lookup yields CDR1 SEHNR and CDR2 FQNEAQ (reference sequence). Trimming removed 2 bases from V and 0 bases from J, with 14 bases in between. There are 18 residues in the CDR3. The CDR3 is CASSLRDNGASGANVLTF. Written as DNA, the CDR3 is TGTGCCAGCAGCTTAAGGGATAATGGGGCCTCTGGGGCCAACGTCCTGACTTTC.

This clone was counted between two and nine times. This chain links TRBV25-1 with TRBJ2-4; a weak D match, TRBD2 (6 bases). Germline V gene lookup returns CDR1 MGHDK and CDR2 SYGVNS. The length of the CDR3 is 15 residues. V was clipped by 7 bases and J by 6 bases, with 19 bases between them. CDR3 nucleotides: TGTGCCAGCATAAGCGGAGGGGACGGTAGAAACATTCAGTACTTC. Amino acids: CASISGGDGRNIQYF.

The rearrangement uses TRBV6-1 and TRBJ1-4; D gene ambiguous. The V end lost 1 base, the J end lost 2 bases, and 14 bases lay between the germline ends. The germline gives CDR1 MNHNS, CDR2 SASEGT. The CDR3 loop spans 17 amino acids. The CDR3 nucleotides read TGTGCCAGCAGTGAAGAACAGCGGCGCAGGACTAATGAAAAACTGTTTTTT. Translation gives CASSEEQRRRTNEKLFF.

The chain couples TRBV27 to TRBJ2-7; 9 bases line up with TRBD2. V lost 7 bases, J lost 3 bases, and 10 bases stayed unmatched. The CDR3 is 15 residues long. CDR1 and CDR2 from the germline V gene are MNHEY and SMNVEV (reference sequence). The CDR3 loop reads CASKAIASGDYEQYF. The CDR3 coding sequence is TGTGCCAGCAAGGCCATAGCTAGCGGGGACTACGAGCAGTACTTC.

CDR3 nucleotides: TGTGCCAGCGCGCCGACAGGGATTGGGCATGGCTACACCTTC. Protein: CASAPTGIGHGYTF. V is TRBV7-3 and J is TRBJ1-2, with TRBD1 matching over 7 bases. The junction had 12 bases not matched to a gene; V was cut back by 8 bases and J by 6 bases. The CDR3 has 14 residues. The V gene's germline CDR1 is SGHTA and CDR2 FQGTGA. Using reference TRBV7-3 and TRBJ1-2 for the parts outside the CDR3, the full variable domain is GAGVSQTPSNKVTEKGKYVELRCDPISGHTALYWYRQSLGQGPEFLIYFQGTGAADDSGLPNDRFFAVRPEGSVSTLKIQRTERGDSAVYLCASAPTGIGHGYTFGSGTRLTVV.

The rearrangement links TRBV3-1 (or the pseudogene TRBV3-2) to TRBJ2-3, with TRBD2 matching 9 bases. The CDR3 contains 15 residues. V lost 4 bases to trimming and J lost 1 base; unmatched junction nucleotides: 3. The germline CDR1 and CDR2 sequences are LGHDT and YNNKEL (reference sequence). This chain's CDR3 is CASSPRTSGTDTQYF. CDR3 in DNA: TGTGCCAGCAGCCCGAGGACTAGCGGCACAGATACGCAGTATTTT.